This T cell receptor (beta chain) was profiled in a study of blood T cell repertoires in COVID-19. Study-wide background: Sites across the United States, Italy and Spain contributed samples from acute and convalescent COVID-19. Sample material is recorded as cDNA or gDNA derived from T cells, B-cell-depleted T cells, or PBMCs.

As handled by the study authors: Counts of nucleated cells, estimated from reference gene primer amplification, were obtained. Libraries were prepared by immunoSEQ multiplex PCR; TCRdb keeps only in-frame clonotypes and omits some of them. V and J calls and clone size are given by that table; D and trimming were obtained from the DNA. The table lists under 300,000 clones, roughly 90% of them singletons. Sequenced: peripheral blood. The sequence came from a man between 60 and 75 years old who had recovered from COVID-19.

The CDR3 loop reads CASSLQGLNSPLHF. The CDR3, as DNA: TGTGCCAGCAGCCTACAGGGCCTAAATTCACCCCTCCACTTT. The rearrangement uses TRBV3-1 (or the pseudogene TRBV3-2) and TRBJ1-6; tentatively, D is TRBD1 (6 bases). This CDR3 comprises 14 residues. V dropped 4 bases and J dropped 7 bases, with 11 bases sitting between them. From germline, CDR1 is LGHDT and CDR2 YNNKEL (reference sequence).